This TCR beta chain was found in a study of PD-1 blockade in classical Hodgkin lymphoma. Study summary: The patients were dosed with nivolumab 3 mg/kg, infused intravenously every 2 weeks. Whole-study findings and limits: In newly diagnosed patients, baseline TCR diversity was reportedly below that of healthy donors. Prior to therapy, complete responders displayed diversity much like that of newly diagnosed patients.

Clones were sequenced by immunoSEQ multiplex PCR, and TCRdb holds only the in-frame ones, with some missing. This sample has under 20,000 clones; approximately 81% occur once, and the top ten carry around 2%. Details on this clone: Its antigen remains unidentified.

CDR3 length: 17 residues. The germline gives CDR1 MNHGY, CDR2 SAAAGT. Germline trimming cut 0 bases from V and 2 bases from J; bases unmatched to any gene: 8. The time point here: cycle 4 day 1 (C4D1), after less than 7 weeks of nivolumab. Relapses following autologous stem cell transplantation were seen in all patients, with brentuximab vedotin exposure varying. Isolation of CD4+ T cells from thawed PBMCs was performed by magnetic negative selection. Best responses were complete response, partial response or progressive disease. This TCR was sampled from a human donor with classical Hodgkin lymphoma. The gene calls are TRBV6-8 and TRBJ2-3, with TRBD2 matching over 7 bases. The sample consisted of CD4+ T cells from blood, taken before the fourth cycle of nivolumab. Here the CDR3 DNA reads TGTGCCAGCAGTTACTCGAGGCTAGCGGCGTCCACAGATACGCAGTATTTT. Translating gives CASSYSRLAASTDTQYF.